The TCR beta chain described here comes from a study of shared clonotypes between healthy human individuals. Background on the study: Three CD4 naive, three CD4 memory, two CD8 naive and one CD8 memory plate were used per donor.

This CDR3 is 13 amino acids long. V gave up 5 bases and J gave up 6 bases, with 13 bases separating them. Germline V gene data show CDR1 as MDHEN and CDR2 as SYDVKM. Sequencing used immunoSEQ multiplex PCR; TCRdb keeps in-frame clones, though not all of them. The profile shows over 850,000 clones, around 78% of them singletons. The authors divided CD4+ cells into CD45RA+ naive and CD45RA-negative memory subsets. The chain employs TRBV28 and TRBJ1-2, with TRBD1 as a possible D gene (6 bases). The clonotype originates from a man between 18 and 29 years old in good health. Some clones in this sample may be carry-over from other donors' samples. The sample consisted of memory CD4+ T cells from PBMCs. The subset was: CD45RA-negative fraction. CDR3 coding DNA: TGTGCCAGCAGTAGGACAGCTGTTGATGGCTACACCTTC. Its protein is CASSRTAVDGYTF.